The rows below give T cell receptor beta chains drawn from one sample of a study of shared clonotypes between healthy human individuals. The table came from immunoSEQ multiplex PCR; TCRdb's copy has only in-frame clones and leaves some out. The data show about 2,500,000 clones, just over 90% seen once. The specimen was naive CD4+ T cells sorted from blood. These receptors originate from a man in his late teens or twenties in good health. CDR3s include the opening cysteine and the closing phenylalanine or tryptophan. A D gene is named only where the DNA matches it firmly.

d_gene	v_gene	j_gene	CDR3aa	CDR3nt
.	TRBV19	TRBJ2-2	CASRPSGVAGELFF	TGTGCCAGTAGACCCTCTGGGGTGGCCGGGGAGCTGTTTTTT
.	TRBV2	TRBJ2-7	CASSLEAVLDEQYF	TGTGCCAGCAGTCTTGAGGCGGTTCTGGACGAGCAGTACTTC
.	TRBV7-2	TRBJ2-5	CASSVGGARETQYF	TGTGCCAGCAGCGTAGGGGGGGCGCGAGAGACCCAGTACTTC
.	TRBV7-2	TRBJ2-7	CASSLEVAAYEQYF	TGTGCCAGCAGCTTAGAGGTAGCGGCCTACGAGCAGTACTTC
.	TRBV27	TRBJ2-6	CASSLGQLNVLTF	TGTGCCAGCAGTTTAGGCCAGCTCAACGTCCTGACTTTC
TRBD1	TRBV10-3	TRBJ1-1	CAISIGQGHTEAFF	TGTGCCATCAGCATCGGACAGGGGCACACTGAAGCTTTCTTT
.	TRBV19	TRBJ1-6	CASSIGPGGWNSPLHF	TGTGCCAGTAGTATAGGTCCGGGAGGGTGGAATTCACCCCTCCACTTT
TRBD2	TRBV28	TRBJ2-2	CASGSGGEAGELFF	TGTGCCAGCGGTAGCGGGGGGGAAGCCGGGGAGCTGTTTTTT
.	TRBV10-1	TRBJ2-7	CASSQDSASYEQYF	TGCGCCAGCAGCCAGGACAGTGCCTCCTACGAGCAGTACTTC
.	TRBV27	TRBJ1-4	CASSKGEKLFF	TGTGCCAGCAGTAAGGGTGAAAAACTGTTTTTT
TRBD1	TRBV5-1	TRBJ1-1	CASSSGQGAVVLKNTEAFF	TGCGCCAGCAGCAGCGGACAGGGGGCAGTTGTATTAAAGAACACTGAAGCTTTCTTT
.	TRBV29-1	TRBJ1-1	CSVEDRGLREAFF	TGCAGCGTTGAAGACCGGGGGCTGAGGGAAGCTTTCTTT
TRBD1	TRBV28	TRBJ2-7	CASSSLDRESYEQYF	TGTGCCAGCAGTTCCCTGGACAGGGAGTCCTACGAGCAGTACTTC
.	TRBV5-5	TRBJ2-7	CASSLSRWGSYEQYF	TGTGCCAGCAGCTTGTCCCGCTGGGGCTCCTACGAGCAGTACTTC
.	TRBV28	TRBJ1-2	CASSFGQGINGYTF	TGTGCCAGCAGTTTCGGCCAGGGAATTAATGGCTACACCTTC
.	TRBV11-3	TRBJ2-1	CASSLGPGPHNEQFF	TGTGCCAGCAGCTTAGGGCCGGGACCGCACAATGAGCAGTTCTTC